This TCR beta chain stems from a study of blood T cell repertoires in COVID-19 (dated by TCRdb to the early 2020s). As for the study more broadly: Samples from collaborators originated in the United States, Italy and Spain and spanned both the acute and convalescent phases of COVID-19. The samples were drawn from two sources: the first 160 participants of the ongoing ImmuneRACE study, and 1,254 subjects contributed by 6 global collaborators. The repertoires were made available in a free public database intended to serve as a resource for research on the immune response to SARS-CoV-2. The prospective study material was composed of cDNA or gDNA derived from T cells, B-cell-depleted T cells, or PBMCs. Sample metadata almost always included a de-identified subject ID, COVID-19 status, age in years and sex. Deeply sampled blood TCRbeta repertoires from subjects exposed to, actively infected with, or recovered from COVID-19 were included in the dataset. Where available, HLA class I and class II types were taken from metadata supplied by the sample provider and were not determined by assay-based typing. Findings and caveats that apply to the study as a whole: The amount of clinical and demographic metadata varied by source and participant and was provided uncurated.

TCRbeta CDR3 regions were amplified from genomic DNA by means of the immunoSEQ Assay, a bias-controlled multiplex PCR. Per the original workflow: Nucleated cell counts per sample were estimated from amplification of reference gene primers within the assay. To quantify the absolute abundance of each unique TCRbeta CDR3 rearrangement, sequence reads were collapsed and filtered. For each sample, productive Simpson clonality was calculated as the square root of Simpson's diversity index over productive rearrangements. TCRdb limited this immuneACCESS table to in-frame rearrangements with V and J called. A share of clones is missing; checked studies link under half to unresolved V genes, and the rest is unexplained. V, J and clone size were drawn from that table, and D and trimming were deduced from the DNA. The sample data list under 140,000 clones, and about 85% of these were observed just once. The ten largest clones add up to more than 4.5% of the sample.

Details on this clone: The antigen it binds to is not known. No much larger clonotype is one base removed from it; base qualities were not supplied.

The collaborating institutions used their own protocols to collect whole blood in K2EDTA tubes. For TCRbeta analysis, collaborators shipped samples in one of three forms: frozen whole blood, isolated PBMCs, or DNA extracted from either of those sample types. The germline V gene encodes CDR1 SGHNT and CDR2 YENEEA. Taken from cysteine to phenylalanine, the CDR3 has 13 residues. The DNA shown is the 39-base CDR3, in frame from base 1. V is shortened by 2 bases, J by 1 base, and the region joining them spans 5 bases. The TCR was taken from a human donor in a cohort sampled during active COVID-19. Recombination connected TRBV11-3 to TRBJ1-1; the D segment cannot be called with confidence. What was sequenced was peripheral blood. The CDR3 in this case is CASSLFKNTEAFF. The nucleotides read TGTGCCAGCAGCTTATTCAAGAACACTGAAGCTTTCTTT.